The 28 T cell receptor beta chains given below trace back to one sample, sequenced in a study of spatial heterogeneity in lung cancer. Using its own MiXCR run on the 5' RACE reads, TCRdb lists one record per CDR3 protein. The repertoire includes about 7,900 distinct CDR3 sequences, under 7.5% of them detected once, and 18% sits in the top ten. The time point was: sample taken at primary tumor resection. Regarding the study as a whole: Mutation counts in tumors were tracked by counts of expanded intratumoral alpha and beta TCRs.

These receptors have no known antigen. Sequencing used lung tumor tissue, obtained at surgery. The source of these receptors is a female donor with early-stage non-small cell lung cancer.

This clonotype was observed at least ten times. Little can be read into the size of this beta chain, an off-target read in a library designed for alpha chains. The CDR3 DNA sequence: TGTGCCAGCTCCGGCGGCGGAGCCTACGAGCAGTACTTC. Its translation: CASSGGGAYEQYF. The rearrangement joins TRBV18 to TRBJ2-7, with no clear D. Trimming stripped 6 bases from V and 2 bases from J, with 11 bases between. This CDR3 is built from 13 residues. Germline values: CDR1 KGHSH, CDR2 LQKENI.

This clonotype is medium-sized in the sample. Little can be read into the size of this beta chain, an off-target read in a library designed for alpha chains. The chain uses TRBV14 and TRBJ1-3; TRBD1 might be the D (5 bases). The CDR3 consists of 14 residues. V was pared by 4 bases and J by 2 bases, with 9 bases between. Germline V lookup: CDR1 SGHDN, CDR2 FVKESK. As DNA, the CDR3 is TGTGCCAGCAGCCCGTTGGGACCTGGAAACACCATATATTTT. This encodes CASSPLGPGNTIYF.

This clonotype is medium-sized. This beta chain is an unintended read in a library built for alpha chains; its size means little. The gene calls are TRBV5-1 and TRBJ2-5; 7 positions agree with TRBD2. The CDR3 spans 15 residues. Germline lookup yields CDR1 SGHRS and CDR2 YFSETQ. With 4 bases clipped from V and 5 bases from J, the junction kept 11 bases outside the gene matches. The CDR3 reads CASSVTFGRIETQYF. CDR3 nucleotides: TGCGCCAGCAGCGTTACTTTCGGGAGGATTGAGACCCAGTACTTC.

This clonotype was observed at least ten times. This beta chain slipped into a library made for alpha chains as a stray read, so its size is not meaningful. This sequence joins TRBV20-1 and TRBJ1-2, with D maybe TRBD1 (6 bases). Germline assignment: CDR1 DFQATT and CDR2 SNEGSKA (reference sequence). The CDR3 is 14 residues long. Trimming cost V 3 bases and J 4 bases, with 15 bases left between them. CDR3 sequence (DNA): TGCAGTGCTAGCTCAGGGGATCGGAGCTATGGCTACACCTTC. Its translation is CSASSGDRSYGYTF.

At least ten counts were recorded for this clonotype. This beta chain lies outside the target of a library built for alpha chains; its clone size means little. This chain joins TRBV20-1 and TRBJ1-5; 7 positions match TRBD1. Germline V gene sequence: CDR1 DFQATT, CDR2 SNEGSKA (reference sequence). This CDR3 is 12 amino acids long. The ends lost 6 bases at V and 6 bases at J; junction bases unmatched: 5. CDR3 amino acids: CSAQTGAQPQHF. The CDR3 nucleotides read TGCAGTGCCCAAACAGGGGCTCAGCCCCAGCATTTT.

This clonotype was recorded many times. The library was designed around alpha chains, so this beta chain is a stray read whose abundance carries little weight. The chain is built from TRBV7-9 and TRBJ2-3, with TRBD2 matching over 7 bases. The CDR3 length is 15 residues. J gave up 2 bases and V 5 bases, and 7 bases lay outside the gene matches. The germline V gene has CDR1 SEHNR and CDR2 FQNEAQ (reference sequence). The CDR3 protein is CASSPLADYTDTQYF. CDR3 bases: TGTGCCAGCAGCCCCCTAGCGGATTACACAGATACGCAGTATTTT.

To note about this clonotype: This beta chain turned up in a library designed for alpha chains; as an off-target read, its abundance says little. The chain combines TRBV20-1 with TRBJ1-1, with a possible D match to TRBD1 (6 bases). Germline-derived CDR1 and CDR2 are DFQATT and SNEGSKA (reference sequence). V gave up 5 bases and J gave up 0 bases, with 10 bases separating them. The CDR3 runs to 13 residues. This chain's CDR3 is CSACQGLNTEAFF. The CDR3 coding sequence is TGCAGTGCTTGCCAGGGGTTGAACACTGAAGCTTTCTTT.

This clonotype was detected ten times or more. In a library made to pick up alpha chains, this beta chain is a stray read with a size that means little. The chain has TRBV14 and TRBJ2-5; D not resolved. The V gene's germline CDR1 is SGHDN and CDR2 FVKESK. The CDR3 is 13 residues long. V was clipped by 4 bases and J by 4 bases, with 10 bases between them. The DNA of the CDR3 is TGTGCCAGCAGCCGCGCCCCTCGAGAGACCCAGTACTTC. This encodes CASSRAPRETQYF.

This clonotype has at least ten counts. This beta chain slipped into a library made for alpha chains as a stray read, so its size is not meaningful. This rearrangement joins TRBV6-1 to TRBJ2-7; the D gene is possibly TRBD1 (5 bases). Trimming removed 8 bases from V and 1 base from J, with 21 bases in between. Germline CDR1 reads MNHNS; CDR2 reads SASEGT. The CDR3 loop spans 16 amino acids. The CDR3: CASVRYRRLESYEQYF. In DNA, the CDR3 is TGTGCCAGCGTCCGTTACAGGCGCTTAGAATCCTACGAGCAGTACTTC.

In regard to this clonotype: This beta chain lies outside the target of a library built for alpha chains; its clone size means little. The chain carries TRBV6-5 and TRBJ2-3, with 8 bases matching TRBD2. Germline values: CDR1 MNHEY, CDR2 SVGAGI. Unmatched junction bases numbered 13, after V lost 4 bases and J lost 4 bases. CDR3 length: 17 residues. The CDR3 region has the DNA TGTGCCAGCAGTTCTTTGAGTAGCGGGATGGAATCAGATACGCAGTATTTT. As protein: CASSSLSSGMESDTQYF.

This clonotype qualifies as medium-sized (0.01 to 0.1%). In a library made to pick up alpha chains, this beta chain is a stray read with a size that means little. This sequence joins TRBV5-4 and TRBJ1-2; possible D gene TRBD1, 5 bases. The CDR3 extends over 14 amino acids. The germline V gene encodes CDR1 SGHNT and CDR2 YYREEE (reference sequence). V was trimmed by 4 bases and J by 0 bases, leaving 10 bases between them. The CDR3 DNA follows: TGTGCCAGCAGCGCGGACATCACTAACTATGGCTACACCTTC. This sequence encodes CASSADITNYGYTF.

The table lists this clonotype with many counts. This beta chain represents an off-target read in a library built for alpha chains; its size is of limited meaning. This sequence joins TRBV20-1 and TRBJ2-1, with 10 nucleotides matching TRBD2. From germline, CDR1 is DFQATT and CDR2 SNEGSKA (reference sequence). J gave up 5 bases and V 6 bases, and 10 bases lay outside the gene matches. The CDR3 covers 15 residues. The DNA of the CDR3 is TGCAGTGCGGGTCCCGGGACTAGCGACCACAATGAGCAGTTCTTC. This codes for CSAGPGTSDHNEQFF.

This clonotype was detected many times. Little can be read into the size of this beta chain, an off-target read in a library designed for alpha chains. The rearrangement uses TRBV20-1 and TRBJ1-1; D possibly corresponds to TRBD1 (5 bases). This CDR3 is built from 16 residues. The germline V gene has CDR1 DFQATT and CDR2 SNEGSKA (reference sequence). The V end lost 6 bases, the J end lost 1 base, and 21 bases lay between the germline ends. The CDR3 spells CSAVAARAGRNTEAFF. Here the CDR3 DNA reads TGCAGTGCGGTAGCGGCTAGGGCAGGGAGGAACACTGAAGCTTTCTTT.

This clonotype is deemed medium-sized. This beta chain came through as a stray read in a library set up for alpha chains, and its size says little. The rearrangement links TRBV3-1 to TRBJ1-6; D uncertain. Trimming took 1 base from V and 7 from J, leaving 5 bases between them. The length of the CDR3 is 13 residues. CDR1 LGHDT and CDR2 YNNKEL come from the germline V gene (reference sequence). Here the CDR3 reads CASSQGGNSPLHF. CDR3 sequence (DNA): TGTGCCAGCAGCCAAGGCGGGAATTCACCCCTCCACTTT.

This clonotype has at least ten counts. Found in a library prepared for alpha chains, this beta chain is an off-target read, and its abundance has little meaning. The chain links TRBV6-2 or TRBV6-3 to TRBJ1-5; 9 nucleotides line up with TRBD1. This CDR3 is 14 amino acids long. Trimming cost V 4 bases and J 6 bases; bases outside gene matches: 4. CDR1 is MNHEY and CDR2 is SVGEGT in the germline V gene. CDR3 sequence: CASSSGQGSQPQHF. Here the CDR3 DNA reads TGTGCCAGCAGTTCCGGACAGGGGAGTCAGCCCCAGCATTTT.

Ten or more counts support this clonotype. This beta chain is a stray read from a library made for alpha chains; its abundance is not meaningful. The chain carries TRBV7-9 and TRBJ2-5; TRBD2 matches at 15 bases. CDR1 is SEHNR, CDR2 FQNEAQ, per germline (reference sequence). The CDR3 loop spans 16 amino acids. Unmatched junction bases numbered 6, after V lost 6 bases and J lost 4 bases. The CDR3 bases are TGTGCCAGCAGTTTTAGGGGACTAGCGGGAGGAGAGACCCAGTACTTC. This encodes CASSFRGLAGGETQYF.

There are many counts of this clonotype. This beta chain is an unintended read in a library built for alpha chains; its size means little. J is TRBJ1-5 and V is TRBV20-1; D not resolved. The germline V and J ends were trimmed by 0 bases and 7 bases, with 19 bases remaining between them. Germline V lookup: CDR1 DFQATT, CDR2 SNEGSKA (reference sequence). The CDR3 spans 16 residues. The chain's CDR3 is CSAREGGRVRRQPQHF. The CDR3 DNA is TGCAGTGCTAGAGAGGGTGGCCGGGTTCGAAGACAGCCCCAGCATTTT.

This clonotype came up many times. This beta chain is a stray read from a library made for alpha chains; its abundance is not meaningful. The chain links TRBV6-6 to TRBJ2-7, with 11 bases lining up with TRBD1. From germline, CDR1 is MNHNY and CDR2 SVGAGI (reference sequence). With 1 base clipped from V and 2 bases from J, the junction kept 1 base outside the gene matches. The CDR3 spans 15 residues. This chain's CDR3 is CASSYLGQGAYEQYF. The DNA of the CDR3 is TGTGCCAGCAGTTACTTGGGACAGGGGGCCTACGAGCAGTACTTC.

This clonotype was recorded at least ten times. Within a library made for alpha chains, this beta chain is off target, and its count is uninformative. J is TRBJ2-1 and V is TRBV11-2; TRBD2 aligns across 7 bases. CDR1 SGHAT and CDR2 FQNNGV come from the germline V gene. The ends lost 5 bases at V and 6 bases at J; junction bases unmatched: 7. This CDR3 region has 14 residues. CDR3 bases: TGTGCCAGCAGCCGGGACTACCAGAGCAATGAGCAGTTCTTC. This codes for CASSRDYQSNEQFF.

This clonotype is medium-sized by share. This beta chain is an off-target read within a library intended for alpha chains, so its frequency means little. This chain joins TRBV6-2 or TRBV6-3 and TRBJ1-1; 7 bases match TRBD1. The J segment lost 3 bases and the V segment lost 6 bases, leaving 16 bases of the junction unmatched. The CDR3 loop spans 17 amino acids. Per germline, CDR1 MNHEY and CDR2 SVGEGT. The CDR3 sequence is CASSRPRTGGVDTEAFF. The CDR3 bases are TGTGCCAGCAGCCGCCCCAGGACAGGCGGCGTTGACACTGAAGCTTTCTTT.

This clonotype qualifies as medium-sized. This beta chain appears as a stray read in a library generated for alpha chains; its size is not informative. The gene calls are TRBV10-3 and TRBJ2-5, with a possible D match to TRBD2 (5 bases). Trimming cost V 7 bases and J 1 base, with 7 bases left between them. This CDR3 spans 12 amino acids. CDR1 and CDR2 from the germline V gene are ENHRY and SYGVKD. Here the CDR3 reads CAITSGQETQYF. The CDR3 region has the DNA TGTGCCATCACCAGCGGCCAAGAGACCCAGTACTTC.

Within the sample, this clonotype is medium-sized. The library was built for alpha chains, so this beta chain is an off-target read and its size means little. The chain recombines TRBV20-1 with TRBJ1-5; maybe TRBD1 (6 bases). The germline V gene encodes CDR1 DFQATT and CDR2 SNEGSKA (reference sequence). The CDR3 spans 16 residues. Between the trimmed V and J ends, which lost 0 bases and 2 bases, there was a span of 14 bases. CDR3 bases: TGCAGTGCTAGAGACCCTGGGGGCGCGGGCAATCAGCCCCAGCATTTT. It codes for CSARDPGGAGNQPQHF.

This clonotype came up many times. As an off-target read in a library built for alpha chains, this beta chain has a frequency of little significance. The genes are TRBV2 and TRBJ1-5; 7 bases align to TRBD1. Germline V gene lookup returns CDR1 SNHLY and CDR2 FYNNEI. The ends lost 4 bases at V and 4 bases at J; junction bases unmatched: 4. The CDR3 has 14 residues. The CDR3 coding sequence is TGTGCCAGCAGTGGTCAGGGGGGAAATCAGCCCCAGCATTTT. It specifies CASSGQGGNQPQHF.

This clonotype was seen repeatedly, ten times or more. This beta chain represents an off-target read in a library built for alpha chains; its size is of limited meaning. The CDR3 region has the DNA TGCAGCGTTGAATCGTCGGGAGGGCCGGGGACCCAGTACTTC. It encodes CSVESSGGPGTQYF. The chain has TRBV29-1 and TRBJ2-5; TRBD2 matches 8 bases. The CDR3 has 14 residues. The trim removed 2 bases at V and 7 bases at J, leaving 9 bases unmatched. Germline-derived CDR1 and CDR2 are SQVTM and ANQGSEA.

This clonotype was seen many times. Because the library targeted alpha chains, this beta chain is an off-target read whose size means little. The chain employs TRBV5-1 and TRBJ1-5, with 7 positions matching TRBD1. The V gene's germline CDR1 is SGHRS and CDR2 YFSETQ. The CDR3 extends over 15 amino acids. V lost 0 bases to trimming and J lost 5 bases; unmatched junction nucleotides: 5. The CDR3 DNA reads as TGCGCCAGCAGCTTGGCACCAGGGGGTTATCAGCCCCAGCATTTT. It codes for CASSLAPGGYQPQHF. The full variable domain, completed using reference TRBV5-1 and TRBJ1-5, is KAGVTQTPRYLIKTRGQQVTLSCSPISGHRSVSWYQQTPGQGLQFLFEYFSETQRNKGNFPGRFSGRQFSNSRSEMNVSTLELGDSALYLCASSLAPGGYQPQHFGDGTRLSIL.

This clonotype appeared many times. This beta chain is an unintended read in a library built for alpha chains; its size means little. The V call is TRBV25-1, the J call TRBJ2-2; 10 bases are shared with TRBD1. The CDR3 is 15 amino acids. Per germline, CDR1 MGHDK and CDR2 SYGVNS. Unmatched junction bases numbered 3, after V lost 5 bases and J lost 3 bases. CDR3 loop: CASSTGTGDTGELFF. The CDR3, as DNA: TGTGCCAGCAGTACCGGGACAGGGGACACCGGGGAGCTGTTTTTT.

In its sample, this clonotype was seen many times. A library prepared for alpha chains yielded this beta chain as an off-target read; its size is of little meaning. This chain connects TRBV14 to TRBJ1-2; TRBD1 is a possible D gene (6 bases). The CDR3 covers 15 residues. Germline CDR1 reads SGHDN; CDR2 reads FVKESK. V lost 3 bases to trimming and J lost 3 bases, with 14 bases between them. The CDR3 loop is CASSQKNPGDYGYTF. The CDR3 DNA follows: TGTGCCAGCAGCCAGAAAAATCCAGGGGACTATGGCTACACCTTC.

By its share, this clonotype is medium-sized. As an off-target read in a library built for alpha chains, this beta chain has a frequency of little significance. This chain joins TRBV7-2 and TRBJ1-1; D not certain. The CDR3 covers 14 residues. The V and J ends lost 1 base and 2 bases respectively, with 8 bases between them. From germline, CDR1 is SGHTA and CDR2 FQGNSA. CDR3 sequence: CASSLGGVNTEAFF. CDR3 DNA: TGTGCCAGCAGCTTAGGGGGTGTAAACACTGAAGCTTTCTTT.